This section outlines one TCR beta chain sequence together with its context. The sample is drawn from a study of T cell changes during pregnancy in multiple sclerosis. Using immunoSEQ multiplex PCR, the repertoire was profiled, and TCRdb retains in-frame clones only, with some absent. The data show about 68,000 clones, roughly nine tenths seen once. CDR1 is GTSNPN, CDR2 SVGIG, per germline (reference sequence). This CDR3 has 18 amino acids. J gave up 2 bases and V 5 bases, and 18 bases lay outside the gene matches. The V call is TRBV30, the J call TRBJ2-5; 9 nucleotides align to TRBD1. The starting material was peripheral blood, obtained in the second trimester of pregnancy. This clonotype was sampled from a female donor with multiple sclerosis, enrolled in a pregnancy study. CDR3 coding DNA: TGTGCCTGGTCCGTACCGACAGGGGGTTTTAGGAGGCAAGAGACCCAGTACTTC. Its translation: CAWSVPTGGFRRQETQYF. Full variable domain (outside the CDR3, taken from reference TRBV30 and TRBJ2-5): SQTIHQWPATLVQPVGSPLSLECTVEGTSNPNLYWYRQAAGRGLQLLFYSVGIGQISSEVPQNLSASRPQDRQFILSSKKLLLSDSGFYLCAWSVPTGGFRRQETQYFGPGTRLLVL.